This record covers a single T cell receptor (beta chain). These data are taken from a study of shared clonotypes between healthy human individuals. Original processing methods: Junction-only sequences without quality scores came from ImmunoSEQ, so filtering differed. Assay used: immunoSEQ multiplex PCR; TCRdb lists only in-frame clones, some missing. V, J and clone size are those of that table, while D and trimming were read from the DNA. Of hundreds of thousands of clones listed, 90% to 95% are singletons. CD45RO-negative, CCR7-selected cells formed the naive CD8 fraction, which excluded terminally differentiated effector memory CD45RA+ cells. This CDR3 has 13 residues. Looked up from germline, CDR1 is MNHNS and CDR2 is SASEGT. Losses at the gene ends were 7 bases for V and 8 bases for J; bases not matched to a gene: 6.

The sequence was collected from a man aged 25-40 years in good health. The chain links TRBV6-1 to TRBJ2-1; 9 bases fit TRBD2. Sequencing input: naive CD8+ T cells sorted from blood. CDR3 residues: CASNSGSIDEQFF. The DNA for the CDR3 is TGTGCCAGCAATAGCGGGAGCATCGATGAGCAGTTCTTC.